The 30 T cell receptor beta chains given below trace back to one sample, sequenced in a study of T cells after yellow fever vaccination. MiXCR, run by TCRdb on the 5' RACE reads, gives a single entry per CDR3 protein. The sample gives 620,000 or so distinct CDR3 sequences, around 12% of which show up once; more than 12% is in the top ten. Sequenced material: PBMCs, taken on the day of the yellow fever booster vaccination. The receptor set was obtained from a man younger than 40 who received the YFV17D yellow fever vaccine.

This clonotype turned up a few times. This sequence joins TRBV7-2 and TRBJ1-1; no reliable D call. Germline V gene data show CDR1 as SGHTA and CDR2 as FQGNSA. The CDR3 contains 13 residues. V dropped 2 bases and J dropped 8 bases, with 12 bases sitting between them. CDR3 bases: TGTGCCAGCAGCTTACAATTAAGGGCCGAAGCTTTCTTT. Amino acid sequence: CASSLQLRAEAFF.

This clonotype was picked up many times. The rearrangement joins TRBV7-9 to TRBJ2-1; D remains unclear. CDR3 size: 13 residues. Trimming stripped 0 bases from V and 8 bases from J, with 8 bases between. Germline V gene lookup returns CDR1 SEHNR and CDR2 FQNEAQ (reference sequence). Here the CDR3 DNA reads TGTGCCAGCAGCTTAGCAGGACCGGATGAGCAGTTCTTC. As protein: CASSLAGPDEQFF.

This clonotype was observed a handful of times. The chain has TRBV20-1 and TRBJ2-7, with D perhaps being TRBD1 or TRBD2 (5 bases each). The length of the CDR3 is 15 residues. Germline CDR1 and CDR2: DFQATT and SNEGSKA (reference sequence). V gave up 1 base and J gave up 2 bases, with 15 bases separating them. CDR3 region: CSARGGQRNPYEQYF. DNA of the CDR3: TGCAGTGCTAGAGGGGGCCAGCGGAACCCCTACGAGCAGTACTTC.

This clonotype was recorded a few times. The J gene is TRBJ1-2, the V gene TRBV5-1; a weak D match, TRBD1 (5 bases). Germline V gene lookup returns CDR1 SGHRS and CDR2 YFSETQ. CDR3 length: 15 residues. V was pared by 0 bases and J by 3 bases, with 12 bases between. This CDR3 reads CASSLDGQGDYGYTF. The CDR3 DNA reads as TGCGCCAGCAGCTTGGATGGTCAGGGTGACTATGGCTACACCTTC.

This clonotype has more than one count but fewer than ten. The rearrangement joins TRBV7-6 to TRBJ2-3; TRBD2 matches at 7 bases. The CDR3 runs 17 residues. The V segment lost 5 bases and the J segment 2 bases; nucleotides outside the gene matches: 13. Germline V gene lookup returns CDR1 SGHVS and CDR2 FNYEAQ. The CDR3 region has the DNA TGTGCCAGCAGCCCGGGCAGCGGGGTACGGTACACAGATACGCAGTATTTT. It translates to CASSPGSGVRYTDTQYF.

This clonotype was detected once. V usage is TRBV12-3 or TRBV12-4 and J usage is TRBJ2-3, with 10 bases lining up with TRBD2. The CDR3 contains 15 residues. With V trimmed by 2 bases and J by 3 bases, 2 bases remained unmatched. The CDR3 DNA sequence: TGTGCCAGCAGTTTACCACTAGCGGGAACAGATACGCAGTATTTT. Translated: CASSLPLAGTDTQYF.

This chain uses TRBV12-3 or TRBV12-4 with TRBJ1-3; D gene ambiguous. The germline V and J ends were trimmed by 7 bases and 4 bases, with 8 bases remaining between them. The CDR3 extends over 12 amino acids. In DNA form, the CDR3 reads TGTGCCAGCACCCGACAAGGAAACACCATATATTTT. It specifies CASTRQGNTIYF.

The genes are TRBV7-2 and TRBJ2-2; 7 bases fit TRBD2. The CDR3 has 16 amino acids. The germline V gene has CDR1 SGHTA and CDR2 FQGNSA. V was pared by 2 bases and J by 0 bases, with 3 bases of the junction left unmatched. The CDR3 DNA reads TGTGCCAGCAGCTTACGGGGGGAACCGAACACCGGGGAGCTGTTTTTT. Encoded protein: CASSLRGEPNTGELFF.

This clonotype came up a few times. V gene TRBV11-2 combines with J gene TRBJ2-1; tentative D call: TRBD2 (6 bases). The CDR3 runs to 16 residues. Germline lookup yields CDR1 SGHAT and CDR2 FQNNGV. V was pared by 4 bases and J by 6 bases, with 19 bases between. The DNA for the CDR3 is TGTGCCAGCAGCTCCTGGGAGAGGGACTCCCCCAATGAGCAGTTCTTC. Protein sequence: CASSSWERDSPNEQFF.

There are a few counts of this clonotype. This CDR3 reads CASSLSGLAEYNEQFF. In nucleotides, the CDR3 is TGCGCCAGCAGCCTGAGCGGGCTAGCGGAATACAATGAGCAGTTCTTC. This sequence joins TRBV5-1 and TRBJ2-1, with TRBD2 matching 7 bases. J lost 4 bases, V lost 4 bases, and 11 bases had no gene match. CDR3 length: 16 residues. From germline, CDR1 is SGHRS and CDR2 YFSETQ.

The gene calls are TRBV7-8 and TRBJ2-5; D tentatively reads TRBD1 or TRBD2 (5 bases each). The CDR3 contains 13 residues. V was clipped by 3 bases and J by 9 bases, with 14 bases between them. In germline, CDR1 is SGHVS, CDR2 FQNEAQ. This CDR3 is CASSLNTRGAQYF. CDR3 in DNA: TGTGCCAGCAGCTTGAATACCCGGGGCGCCCAGTACTTC.

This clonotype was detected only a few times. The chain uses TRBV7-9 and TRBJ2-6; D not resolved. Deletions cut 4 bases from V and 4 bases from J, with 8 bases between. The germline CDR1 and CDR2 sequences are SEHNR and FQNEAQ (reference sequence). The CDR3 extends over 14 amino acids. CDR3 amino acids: CASSSARGANVLTF. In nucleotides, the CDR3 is TGTGCCAGCAGCTCGGCCAGGGGGGCCAACGTCCTGACTTTC.

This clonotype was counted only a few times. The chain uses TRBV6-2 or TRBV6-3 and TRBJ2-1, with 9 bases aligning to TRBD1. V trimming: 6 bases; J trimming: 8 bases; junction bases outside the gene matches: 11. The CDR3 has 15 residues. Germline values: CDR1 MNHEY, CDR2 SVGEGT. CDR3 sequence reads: CASSLTGQGIHEQFF. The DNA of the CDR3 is TGTGCCAGCAGCCTCACGGGACAGGGCATCCATGAGCAGTTCTTC.

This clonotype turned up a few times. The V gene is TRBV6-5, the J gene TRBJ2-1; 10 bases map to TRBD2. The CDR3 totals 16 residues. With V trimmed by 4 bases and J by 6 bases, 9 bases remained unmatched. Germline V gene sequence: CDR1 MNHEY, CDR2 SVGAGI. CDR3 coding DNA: TGTGCCAGCAGTTCCAAAGCGGGAGGGCTAGGCAATGAGCAGTTCTTC. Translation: CASSSKAGGLGNEQFF.

CDR3 coding DNA: TGTGCCACCAGCAGAACCGGGACTCCATACAATGAGCAGTTCTTC. Translating gives CATSRTGTPYNEQFF. The chain joins TRBV15 to TRBJ2-1; tentatively, D is TRBD2 (6 bases). In germline, CDR1 is LNHNV, CDR2 YYDKDF (reference sequence). The CDR3 has 15 amino acids. Trimming removed 2 bases at V and 4 bases at J, with 12 bases between.

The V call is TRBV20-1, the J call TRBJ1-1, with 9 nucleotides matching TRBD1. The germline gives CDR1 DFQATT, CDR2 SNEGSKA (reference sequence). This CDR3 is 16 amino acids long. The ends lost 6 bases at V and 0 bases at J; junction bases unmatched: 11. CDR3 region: CSAADRGPIMNTEAFF. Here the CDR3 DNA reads TGCAGTGCAGCGGACAGGGGACCCATCATGAACACTGAAGCTTTCTTT.

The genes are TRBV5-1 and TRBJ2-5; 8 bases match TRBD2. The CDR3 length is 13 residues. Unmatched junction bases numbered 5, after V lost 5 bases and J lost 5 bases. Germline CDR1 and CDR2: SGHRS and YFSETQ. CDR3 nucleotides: TGCGCCAGCAGGCCCCCGGGGGGGGAGACCCAGTACTTC. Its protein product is CASRPPGGETQYF.

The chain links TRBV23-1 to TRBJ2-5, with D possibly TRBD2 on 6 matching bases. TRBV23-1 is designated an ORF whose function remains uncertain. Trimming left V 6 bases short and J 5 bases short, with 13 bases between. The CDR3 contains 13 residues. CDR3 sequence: CASRWREFETQYF. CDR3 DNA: TGCGCCAGCAGATGGAGGGAGTTCGAGACCCAGTACTTC.

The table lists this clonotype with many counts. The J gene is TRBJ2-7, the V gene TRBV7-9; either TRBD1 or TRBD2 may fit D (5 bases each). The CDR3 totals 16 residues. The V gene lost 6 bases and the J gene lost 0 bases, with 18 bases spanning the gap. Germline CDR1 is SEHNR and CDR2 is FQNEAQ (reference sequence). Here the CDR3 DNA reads TGTGCCAGCAGTCTGGCCGGGACGGGGACCTCCTACGAGCAGTACTTC. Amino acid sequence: CASSLAGTGTSYEQYF.

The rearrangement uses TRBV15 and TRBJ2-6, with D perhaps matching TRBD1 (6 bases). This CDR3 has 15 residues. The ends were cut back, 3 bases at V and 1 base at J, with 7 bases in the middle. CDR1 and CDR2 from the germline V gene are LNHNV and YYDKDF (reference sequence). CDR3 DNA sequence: TGTGCCACCAGCAGGCAGGGGTCTGGGGCCAACGTCCTGACTTTC. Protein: CATSRQGSGANVLTF.

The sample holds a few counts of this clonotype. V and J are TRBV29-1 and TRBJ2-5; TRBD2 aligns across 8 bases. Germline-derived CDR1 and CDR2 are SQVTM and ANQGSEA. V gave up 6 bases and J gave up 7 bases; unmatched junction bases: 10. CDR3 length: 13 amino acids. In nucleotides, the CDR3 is TGCAGCGTGAGGACAGACAGCGGGGGGACCCAGTACTTC. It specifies CSVRTDSGGTQYF.

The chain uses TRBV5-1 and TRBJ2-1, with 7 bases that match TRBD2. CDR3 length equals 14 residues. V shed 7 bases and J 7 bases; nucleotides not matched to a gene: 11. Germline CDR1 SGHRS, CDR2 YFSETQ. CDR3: CASATSGGYNEQFF. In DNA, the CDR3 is TGCGCCAGCGCAACCTCGGGGGGATATAATGAGCAGTTCTTC.

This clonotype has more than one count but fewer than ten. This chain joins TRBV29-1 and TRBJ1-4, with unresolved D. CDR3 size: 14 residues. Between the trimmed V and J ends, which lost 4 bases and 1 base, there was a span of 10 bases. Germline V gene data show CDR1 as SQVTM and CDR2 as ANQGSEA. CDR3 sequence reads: CSVGSKGTNEKLFF. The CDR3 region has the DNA TGCAGCGTTGGGAGTAAGGGAACTAATGAAAAACTGTTTTTT.

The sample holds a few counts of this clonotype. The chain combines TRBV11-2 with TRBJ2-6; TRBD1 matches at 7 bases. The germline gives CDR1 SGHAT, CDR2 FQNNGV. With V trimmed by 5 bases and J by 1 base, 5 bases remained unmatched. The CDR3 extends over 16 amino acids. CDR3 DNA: TGTGCCAGCAGCCAACCGGGACAGTCTGGGGCCAACGTCCTGACTTTC. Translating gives CASSQPGQSGANVLTF. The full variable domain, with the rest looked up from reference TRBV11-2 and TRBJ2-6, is EAGVAQSPRYKIIEKRQSVAFWCNPISGHATLYWYQQILGQGPKLLIQFQNNGVVDDSQLPKDRFSAERLKGVDSTLKIQPAKLEDSAVYLCASSQPGQSGANVLTFGAGSRLTVL.

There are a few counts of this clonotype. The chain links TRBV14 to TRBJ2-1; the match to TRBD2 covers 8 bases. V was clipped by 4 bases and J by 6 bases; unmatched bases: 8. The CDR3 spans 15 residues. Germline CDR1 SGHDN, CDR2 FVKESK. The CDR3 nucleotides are TGTGCCAGCAGCCCTCATCCAGCGGGAGTCAATGAGCAGTTCTTC. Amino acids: CASSPHPAGVNEQFF. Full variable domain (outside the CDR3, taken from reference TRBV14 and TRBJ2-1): EAGVTQFPSHSVIEKGQTVTLRCDPISGHDNLYWYRRVMGKEIKFLLHFVKESKQDESGMPNNRFLAERTGGTYSTLKVQPAELEDSGVYFCASSPHPAGVNEQFFGPGTRLTVL.

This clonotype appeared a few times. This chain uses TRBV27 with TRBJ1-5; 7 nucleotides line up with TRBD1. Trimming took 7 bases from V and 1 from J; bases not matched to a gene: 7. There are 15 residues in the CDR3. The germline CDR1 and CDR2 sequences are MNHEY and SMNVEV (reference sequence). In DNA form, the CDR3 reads TGTGCCAGCAAAATCGAGGGGGCGAGCAATCAGCCCCAGCATTTT. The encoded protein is CASKIEGASNQPQHF.

This CDR3 is CSATLAGSYEQYF. CDR3 sequence (DNA): TGCAGTGCTACACTAGCGGGGTCCTACGAGCAGTACTTC. This chain connects TRBV20-1 to TRBJ2-7; TRBD2 matches at 10 bases. The CDR3 length is 13 residues. Germline CDR1 reads DFQATT; CDR2 reads SNEGSKA (reference sequence). V was pared by 4 bases and J by 1 base, with 1 base of the junction left unmatched.

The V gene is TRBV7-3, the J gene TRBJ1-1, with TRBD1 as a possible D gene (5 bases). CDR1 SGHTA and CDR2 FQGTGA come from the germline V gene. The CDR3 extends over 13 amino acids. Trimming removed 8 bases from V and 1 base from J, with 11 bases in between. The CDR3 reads CASRGEGNTEAFF. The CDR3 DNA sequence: TGTGCCAGCCGGGGGGAGGGGAACACTGAAGCTTTCTTT.

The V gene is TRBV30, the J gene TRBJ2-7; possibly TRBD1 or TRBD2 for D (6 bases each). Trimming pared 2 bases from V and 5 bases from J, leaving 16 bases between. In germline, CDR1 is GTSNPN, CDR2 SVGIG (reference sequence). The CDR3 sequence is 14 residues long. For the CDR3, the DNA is TGTGCCTGGAGTACCCTGGGGGGCCTTGACGAGCAGTACTTC. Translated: CAWSTLGGLDEQYF.

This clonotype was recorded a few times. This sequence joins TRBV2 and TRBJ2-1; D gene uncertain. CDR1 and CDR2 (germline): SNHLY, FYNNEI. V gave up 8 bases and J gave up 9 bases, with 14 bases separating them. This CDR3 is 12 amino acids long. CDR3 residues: CASAAFQAEQFF. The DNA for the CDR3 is TGTGCCAGCGCCGCCTTTCAGGCTGAGCAGTTCTTC.